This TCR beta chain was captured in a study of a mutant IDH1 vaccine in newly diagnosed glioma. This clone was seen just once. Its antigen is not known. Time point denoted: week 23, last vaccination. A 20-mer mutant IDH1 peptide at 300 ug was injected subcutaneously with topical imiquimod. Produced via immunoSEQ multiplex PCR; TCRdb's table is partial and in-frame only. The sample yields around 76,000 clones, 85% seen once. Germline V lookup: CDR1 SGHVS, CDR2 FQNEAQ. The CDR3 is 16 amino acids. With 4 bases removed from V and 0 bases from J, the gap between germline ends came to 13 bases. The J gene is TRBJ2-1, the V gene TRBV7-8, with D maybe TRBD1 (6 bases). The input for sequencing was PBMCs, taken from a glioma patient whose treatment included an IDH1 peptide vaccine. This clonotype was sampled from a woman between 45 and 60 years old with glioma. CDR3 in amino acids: CASSSYRVGSYNEQFF. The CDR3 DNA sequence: TGTGCCAGCAGCTCATACAGGGTGGGCTCCTACAATGAGCAGTTCTTC.